This TCR beta chain was identified during a study of T cell responses to AZD1222 COVID-19 vaccine. The germline V and J ends were trimmed by 2 bases and 8 bases, with 4 bases remaining between them. CDR3 length equals 11 residues. TCRdb's table, derived via immunoSEQ multiplex PCR, lists solely in-frame clones and lacks some. The profile covers roughly 170,000 clones, with approximately 91% appearing a single time and 1.5% to 2% taken by the ten largest. The sequence was collected from an adult in good health. J is TRBJ1-3 and V is TRBV12-3 or TRBV12-4; no clear D. The sequences come from peripheral blood, collected on day 0 of AZD1222 vaccination. CDR3 residues: CASSLKDTIYF. The CDR3 DNA reads as TGTGCCAGCAGTTTAAAGGACACCATATATTTT.